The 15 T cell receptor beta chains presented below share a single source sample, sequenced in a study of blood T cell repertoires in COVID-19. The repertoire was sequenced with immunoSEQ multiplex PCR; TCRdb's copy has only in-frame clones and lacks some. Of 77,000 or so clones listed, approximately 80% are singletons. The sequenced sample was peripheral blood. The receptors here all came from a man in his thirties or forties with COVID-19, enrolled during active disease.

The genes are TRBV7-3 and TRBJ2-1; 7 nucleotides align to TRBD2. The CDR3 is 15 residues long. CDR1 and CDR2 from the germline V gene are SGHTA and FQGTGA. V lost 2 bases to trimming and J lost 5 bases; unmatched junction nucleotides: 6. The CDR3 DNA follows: TGTGCCAGCAGCTTAGGCGCGGGAGCCAACAATGAGCAGTTCTTC. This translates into CASSLGAGANNEQFF. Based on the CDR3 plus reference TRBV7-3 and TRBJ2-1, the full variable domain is GAGVSQTPSNKVTEKGKYVELRCDPISGHTALYWYRQSLGQGPEFLIYFQGTGAADDSGLPNDRFFAVRPEGSVSTLKIQRTERGDSAVYLCASSLGAGANNEQFFGPGTRLTVL.

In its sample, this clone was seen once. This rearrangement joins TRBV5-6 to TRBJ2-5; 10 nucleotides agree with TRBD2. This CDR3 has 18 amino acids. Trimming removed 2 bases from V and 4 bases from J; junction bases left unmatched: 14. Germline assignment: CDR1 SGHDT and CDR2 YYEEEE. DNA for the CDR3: TGTGCCAGCAGCTTTGGTCTAGCGGGAGCCTCGCGGGGAGAGACCCAGTACTTC. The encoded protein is CASSFGLAGASRGETQYF.

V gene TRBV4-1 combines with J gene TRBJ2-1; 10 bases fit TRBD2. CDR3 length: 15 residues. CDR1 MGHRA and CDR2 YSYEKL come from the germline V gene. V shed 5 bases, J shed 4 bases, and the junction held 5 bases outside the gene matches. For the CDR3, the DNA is TGCGCCAGCAGCGGTCGGACTAGCGGTTACAATGAGCAGTTCTTC. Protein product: CASSGRTSGYNEQFF.

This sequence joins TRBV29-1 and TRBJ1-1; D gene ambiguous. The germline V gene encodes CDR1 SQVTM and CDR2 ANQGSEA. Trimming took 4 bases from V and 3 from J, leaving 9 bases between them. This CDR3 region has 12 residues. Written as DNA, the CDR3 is TGCAGCGTTGTGGAAGCGGACACTGAAGCTTTCTTT. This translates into CSVVEADTEAFF.

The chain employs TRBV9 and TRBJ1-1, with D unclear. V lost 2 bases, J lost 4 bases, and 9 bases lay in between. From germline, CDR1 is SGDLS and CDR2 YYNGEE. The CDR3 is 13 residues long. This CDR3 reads CASSVRGTTEAFF. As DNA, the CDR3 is TGTGCCAGCAGCGTGCGGGGTACCACTGAAGCTTTCTTT.

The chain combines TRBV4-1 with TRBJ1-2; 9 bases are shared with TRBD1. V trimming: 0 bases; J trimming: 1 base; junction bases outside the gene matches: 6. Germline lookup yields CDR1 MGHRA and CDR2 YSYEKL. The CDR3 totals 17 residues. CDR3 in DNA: TGCGCCAGCAGCCAAGATCCACAGGGGGCTGTTAACTATGGCTACACCTTC. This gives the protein CASSQDPQGAVNYGYTF.

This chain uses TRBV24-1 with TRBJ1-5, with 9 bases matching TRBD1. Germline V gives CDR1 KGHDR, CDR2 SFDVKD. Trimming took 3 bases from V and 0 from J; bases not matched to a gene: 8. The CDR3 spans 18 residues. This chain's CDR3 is CATSDQPGTGFSNQPQHF. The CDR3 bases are TGTGCCACCAGTGATCAGCCAGGGACAGGGTTTAGCAATCAGCCCCAGCATTTT.

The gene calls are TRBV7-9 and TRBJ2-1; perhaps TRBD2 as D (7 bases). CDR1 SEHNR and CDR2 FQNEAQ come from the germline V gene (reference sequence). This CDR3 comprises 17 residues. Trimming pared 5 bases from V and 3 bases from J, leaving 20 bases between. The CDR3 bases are TGTGCCAGCAGCCCTCCGTGGGGGCGGGAGTTCTACAATGAGCAGTTCTTC. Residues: CASSPPWGREFYNEQFF. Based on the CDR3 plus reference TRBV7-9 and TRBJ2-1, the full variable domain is DTGVSQNPRHKITKRGQNVTFRCDPISEHNRLYWYRQTLGQGPEFLTYFQNEAQLEKSRLLSDRFSAERPKGSFSTLEIQRTEQGDSAMYLCASSPPWGREFYNEQFFGPGTRLTVL.

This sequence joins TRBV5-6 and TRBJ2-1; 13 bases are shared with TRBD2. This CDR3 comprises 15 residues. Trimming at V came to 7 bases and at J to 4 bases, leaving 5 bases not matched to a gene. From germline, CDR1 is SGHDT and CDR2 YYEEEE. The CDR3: CASYTSGGGYNEQFF. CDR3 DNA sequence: TGTGCCAGCTATACTAGCGGGGGGGGTTACAATGAGCAGTTCTTC. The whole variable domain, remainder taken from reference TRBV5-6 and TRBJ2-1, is DAGVTQSPTHLIKTRGQQVTLRCSPKSGHDTVSWYQQALGQGPQFIFQYYEEEERQRGNFPDRFSGHQFPNYSSELNVNALLLGDSALYLCASYTSGGGYNEQFFGPGTRLTVL.

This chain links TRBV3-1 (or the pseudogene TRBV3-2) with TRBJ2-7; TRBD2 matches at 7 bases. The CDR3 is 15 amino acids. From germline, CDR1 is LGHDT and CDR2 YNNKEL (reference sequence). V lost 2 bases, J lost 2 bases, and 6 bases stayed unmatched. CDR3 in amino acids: CASSQSVSGTYEQYF. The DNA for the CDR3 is TGTGCCAGCAGCCAAAGCGTCAGCGGGACCTACGAGCAGTACTTC.

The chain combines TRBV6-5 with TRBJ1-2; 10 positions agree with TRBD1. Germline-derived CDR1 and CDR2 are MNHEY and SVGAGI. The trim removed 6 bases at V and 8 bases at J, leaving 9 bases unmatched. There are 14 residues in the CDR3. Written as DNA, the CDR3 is TGTGCCAGCAGACTCTTGGGACAGGGGATCGGCTACACCTTC. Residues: CASRLLGQGIGYTF.

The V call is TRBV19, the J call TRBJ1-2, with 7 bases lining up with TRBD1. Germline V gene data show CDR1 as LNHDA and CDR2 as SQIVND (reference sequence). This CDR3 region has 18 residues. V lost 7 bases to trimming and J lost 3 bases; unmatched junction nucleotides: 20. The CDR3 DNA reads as TGTGCCAGTAATCCCGCCACGACAGGGTGGGGTATGGACTATGGCTACACCTTC. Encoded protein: CASNPATTGWGMDYGYTF.

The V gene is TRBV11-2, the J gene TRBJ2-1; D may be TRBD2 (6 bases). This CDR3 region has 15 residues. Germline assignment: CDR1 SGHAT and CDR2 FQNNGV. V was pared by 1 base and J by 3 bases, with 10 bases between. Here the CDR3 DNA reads TGTGCCAGCAGCTTAGTAGGTAGCGGCTACAATGAGCAGTTCTTC. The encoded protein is CASSLVGSGYNEQFF.

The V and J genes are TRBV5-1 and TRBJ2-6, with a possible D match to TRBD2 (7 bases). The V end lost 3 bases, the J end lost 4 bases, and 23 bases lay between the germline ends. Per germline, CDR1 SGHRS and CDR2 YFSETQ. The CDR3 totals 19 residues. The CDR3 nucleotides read TGCGCCAGCAGCTGGATGGGTCGGACAGCGGGGTCAGGGGCCAACGTCCTGACTTTC. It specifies CASSWMGRTAGSGANVLTF.

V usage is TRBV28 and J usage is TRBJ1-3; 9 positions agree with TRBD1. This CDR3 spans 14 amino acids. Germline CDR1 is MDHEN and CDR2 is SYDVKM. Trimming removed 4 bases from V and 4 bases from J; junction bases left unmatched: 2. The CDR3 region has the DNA TGTGCCAGCAGTTATGGGACAGGGGGAAACACCATATATTTT. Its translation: CASSYGTGGNTIYF.